This T cell receptor beta chain was recorded in a study of shared clonotypes between healthy human individuals. Generated by immunoSEQ multiplex PCR, the TCRdb table keeps only in-frame clones and is missing some. The sample lists about 380,000 clones; around 96% were seen once. The CDR3 contains 14 residues. V was pared by 7 bases and J by 5 bases, with 5 bases of the junction left unmatched. From germline, CDR1 is SNHLY and CDR2 FYNNEI. Sequenced material: memory CD8+ T cells sorted from blood. Subset: CD45RO+ cells pooled with CCR7-negative TemRA cells. The receptor was derived from a man in his thirties or forties in good health. V usage is TRBV2 and J usage is TRBJ2-5; 12 bases are a match to TRBD2. In DNA, the CDR3 is TGTGCCAGCAACAGGCTAGCGGGGGGGGAGACCCAGTACTTC. The encoded protein is CASNRLAGGETQYF.